This TCR beta chain appears in the sequencing data of a study of T-cell reconstitution after alpha-beta-depleted transplantation in children (dated by TCRdb to the mid-2010s). For context, the study as a whole: The study quantitatively tracked T-cell immune reconstitution after TCRalphabeta/CD19-depleted allogeneic hematopoietic cell transplantation in children using TCR repertoire profiling.

Points the paper makes about the study in general: In some patients, the high TCRbeta diversity seen at day 60 was put down to recipient T cells and intrathymic progenitors that had survived conditioning. Over the following months the frequencies of hyperexpanded clones went down, and after one year T-cell counts and TCRbeta diversity were mostly credited to newly produced T cells. Apparently early alphabetaT-cell count recovery about two months after transplant reportedly relied on only several hundred rapidly expanded clones derived from non-depleted graft cells.

The meaning of the sample's treatment or condition label: allogeneic hematopoietic cell transplantation with graft depleted of TCRalphabeta T cells and CD19 B cells. Transplant recipients were children who received TCRalphabeta/CD19-depleted allogeneic hematopoietic cell grafts. The library was generated by PCR. The sample was run on an Illumina HiSeq 2500. To normalize quantification of the TCRbeta repertoire, the TCR libraries were built with molecular barcoding that relied on unique molecular identifiers. TCRdb handled the public reads itself, with Q25 trimming in fastp and clone calling in MiXCR, and kept productive beta chains. Each CDR3 protein appears once, grouped with its most common genes and DNA. Within this sample are 73,000 or so distinct CDR3 sequences, with 4.9% of them counted one time only. The leading ten clones occupy over 15% of the sample. This clonotype has a count of ten or more. Its recognized antigen is unknown. No much larger clonotype is one base removed from it; base qualities were not supplied.

Sequenced here: PBMCs, mostly from graft donor cells, sampled 180 days after TCRalphabeta/CD19-depleted stem cell transplant. The sequence was collected from a boy under two years old who had a stem cell transplant for acute myeloid leukemia, so the T cells may come from the graft donor.

The CDR3 has the sequence CASSNPWDEQYV. The sequenced DNA is TGTGCCAGCAGTAACCCATGGGACGAGCAGTACGTC. The chain links TRBV6-2 or TRBV6-3 with TRBJ2-7, with an unclear D gene assignment. The CDR3 goes from the cysteine to the valine over 12 residues. Left in the record is the CDR3 DNA by itself, 36 bases read in frame from the first base. The germline V gene supplies CDR1 MNHEY and CDR2 SVGEGT. V is pared back by 5 bases and J by 5 bases, with 10 bases lying between the germline termini.